The 27 T cell receptor beta chains listed next were all sequenced from one sample in a study of blood T cell repertoires in COVID-19. The table came from immunoSEQ multiplex PCR; TCRdb's copy has only in-frame clones and leaves some out. The sample holds about 59,000 clones, 65% to 80% seen once. The specimen was peripheral blood. The receptors here all came from a man in his fifties or sixties with acute or convalescent COVID-19.

The chain joins TRBV2 to TRBJ1-5; D possibly corresponds to TRBD1 (6 bases). The CDR3 is made up of 16 amino acids. CDR1 SNHLY and CDR2 FYNNEI come from the germline V gene. V lost 8 bases and J 1 base, leaving 18 bases between the germline ends. In nucleotides, the CDR3 is TGTGCCAGCGGCGGAGGGGGGGTACGGAGCAATCAGCCCCAGCATTTT. The encoded protein is CASGGGGVRSNQPQHF.

This clone was picked up a small number of times. V gene TRBV7-9 combines with J gene TRBJ1-2, with TRBD1 matching 8 bases. After removal of 6 bases from V and 8 bases from J, the junction contained 14 bases not matched to a gene. CDR1 is SEHNR and CDR2 is FQNEAQ in the germline V gene (reference sequence). CDR3 size: 15 residues. This CDR3 reads CASRFADREGGGYTF. The CDR3 nucleotides are TGTGCCAGCAGGTTTGCGGACAGGGAGGGAGGCGGCTACACCTTC.

The chain couples TRBV7-2 to TRBJ1-1, with D possibly matching TRBD1 (6 bases). The CDR3 contains 15 residues. V was trimmed by 1 base and J by 8 bases, leaving 17 bases between them. From germline, CDR1 is SGHTA and CDR2 FQGNSA. The CDR3 bases are TGTGCCAGCAGCTTAGTCCCCCTTCTACAGGGAGAAGCTTTCTTT. Translating gives CASSLVPLLQGEAFF.

J is TRBJ2-1 and V is TRBV5-6; TRBD1 matches 8 bases. Germline trimming cut 2 bases from V and 8 bases from J; bases unmatched to any gene: 15. The V gene's germline CDR1 is SGHDT and CDR2 YYEEEE. CDR3 length: 17 residues. CDR3 amino acids: CASSFLKRGRGRDEQFF. Here the CDR3 DNA reads TGTGCCAGCAGCTTTCTGAAAAGGGGCAGGGGGCGCGATGAGCAGTTCTTC.

V gene TRBV27 combines with J gene TRBJ2-7; D possibly corresponds to TRBD1 (9 bases). The V end lost 10 bases, the J end lost 3 bases, and 19 bases lay between the germline ends. This CDR3 region has 14 residues. The V gene's germline CDR1 is MNHEY and CDR2 SMNVEV (reference sequence). The CDR3 is CATSGGGQGYEQYF. The CDR3 nucleotides are TGTGCCACCTCGGGGGGGGGACAGGGCTACGAGCAGTACTTC.

The CDR3 DNA reads as TGTGCCAGCTCACCACCTGGTCCCTTGTGGGAGATGAACACTGAAGCTTTCTTT. Its protein product is CASSPPGPLWEMNTEAFF. V and J are TRBV18 and TRBJ1-1; no clear D. This CDR3 region has 18 residues. Germline values: CDR1 KGHSH, CDR2 LQKENI. V was trimmed by 0 bases and J by 0 bases, leaving 17 bases between them.

The rearrangement joins TRBV27 to TRBJ1-6; D is unclear. The CDR3 loop spans 13 amino acids. The V end lost 3 bases, the J end lost 11 bases, and 11 bases lay between the germline ends. Per the germline V gene, CDR1 is MNHEY and CDR2 is SMNVEV (reference sequence). In nucleotides, the CDR3 is TGTGCCAGCAGTTTCCATACGGTTGCACCCCTCCACTTT. This codes for CASSFHTVAPLHF.

The chain links TRBV27 to TRBJ2-2; D is perhaps TRBD2 (5 bases). Per germline, CDR1 MNHEY and CDR2 SMNVEV (reference sequence). The CDR3 has 13 residues. The V end lost 6 bases, the J end lost 6 bases, and 11 bases lay between the germline ends. In nucleotides, the CDR3 is TGTGCCAGCAGCCTACTAGGGTCCGGGGAGCTGTTTTTT. It is translated as CASSLLGSGELFF.

The gene calls are TRBV28 and TRBJ2-2; a weak D match, TRBD2 (6 bases). CDR3 length: 14 residues. Germline values: CDR1 MDHEN, CDR2 SYDVKM. With 10 bases removed from V and 7 bases from J, the gap between germline ends came to 19 bases. CDR3 in amino acids: CAIRKEGRSGELFF. CDR3 nucleotides: TGTGCCATCCGCAAGGAGGGGCGCAGCGGGGAGCTGTTTTTT.

This chain joins TRBV7-9 and TRBJ2-3; TRBD1 matches at 9 bases. This CDR3 comprises 15 residues. The germline V gene has CDR1 SEHNR and CDR2 FQNEAQ (reference sequence). The trim removed 5 bases at V and 5 bases at J, leaving 8 bases unmatched. Here the CDR3 DNA reads TGTGCCAGCAGCAGTCCACAGGGGGCTGGAGATACGCAGTATTTT. This sequence encodes CASSSPQGAGDTQYF.

This clone appeared a few times. This chain joins TRBV24-1 and TRBJ2-1; 7 bases are a match to TRBD2. The CDR3 contains 17 residues. The junction had 4 bases not matched to a gene; V was cut back by 0 bases and J by 0 bases. The V gene's germline CDR1 is KGHDR and CDR2 SFDVKD. The CDR3 loop is CATSDLGGVSSYNEQFF. The CDR3 bases are TGTGCCACCAGTGATTTGGGGGGGGTTAGCTCCTACAATGAGCAGTTCTTC.

This chain joins TRBV19 and TRBJ2-2; D is possibly TRBD2 (5 bases). There are 16 residues in the CDR3. Germline-derived CDR1 and CDR2 are LNHDA and SQIVND (reference sequence). V shed 2 bases and J shed 7 bases, with 17 bases lying between them. CDR3 loop: CASSISGMVLGGELFF. DNA of the CDR3: TGTGCCAGTAGTATAAGTGGGATGGTACTAGGCGGGGAGCTGTTTTTT.

The V and J genes are TRBV28 and TRBJ2-1; 8 bases agree with TRBD2. The V gene end was trimmed by 6 bases and the J gene end by 6 bases; junction bases not matched to a gene: 4. The CDR3 is 13 amino acids. CDR1 is MDHEN and CDR2 is SYDVKM in the germline V gene. The CDR3 DNA is TGTGCCAGCAGGCAGGGGACTAGCAATGAGCAGTTCTTC. It yields the protein CASRQGTSNEQFF.

V and J are TRBV5-8 and TRBJ1-5, with 7 bases identical to TRBD1. The CDR3 runs 14 residues. Germline CDR1 reads SGHTS; CDR2 reads YDEGEE. J gave up 5 bases and V 2 bases, and 4 bases lay outside the gene matches. The CDR3 nucleotides are TGTGCCAGCAGCTTACAGGGGATGTATCAGCCCCAGCATTTT. This translates into CASSLQGMYQPQHF.

This clone was counted once. This chain uses TRBV29-1 with TRBJ2-2; 7 positions match TRBD2. V dropped 7 bases and J dropped 0; count of bases not matched to a gene: 2. Germline V gives CDR1 SQVTM, CDR2 ANQGSEA. This CDR3 spans 13 amino acids. The CDR3 spells CSAGTTNTGELFF. Here the CDR3 DNA reads TGCAGCGCGGGGACTACGAACACCGGGGAGCTGTTTTTT.

This clone came up once. V is TRBV14 and J is TRBJ2-5; 8 bases fit TRBD1. CDR1 and CDR2 (germline): SGHDN, FVKESK. Trimming at V came to 0 bases and at J to 4 bases, leaving 4 bases not matched to a gene. The CDR3 contains 15 residues. CDR3 DNA sequence: TGTGCCAGCAGCCAAGATCGACAGGGGATAGAGACCCAGTACTTC. Protein product: CASSQDRQGIETQYF.

The rearrangement uses TRBV30 and TRBJ2-5; 7 bases match TRBD2. The CDR3 loop spans 15 amino acids. Germline lookup yields CDR1 GTSNPN and CDR2 SVGIG (reference sequence). Trimming removed 2 bases from V and 5 bases from J; junction bases left unmatched: 11. The CDR3 coding sequence is TGTGCCTGGAGTCTAGGGGCGGGAGTGTATGAGACCCAGTACTTC. Amino acids: CAWSLGAGVYETQYF.

There are a few counts of this clone. This chain joins TRBV5-1 and TRBJ2-7, with 10 bases fitting TRBD1. The CDR3 consists of 15 residues. V lost 4 bases to trimming and J lost 6 bases; unmatched junction nucleotides: 10. Germline values: CDR1 SGHRS, CDR2 YFSETQ. CDR3 nucleotides: TGCGCCAGCAGCACCGGGGGACAGGGGTTCCTCGAGCAGTACTTC. Protein product: CASSTGGQGFLEQYF.

This clone showed up just once. The chain uses TRBV2 and TRBJ1-3, with a tentative D call TRBD1 (5 bases). The V gene lost 5 bases and the J gene lost 0 bases, with 8 bases spanning the gap. The CDR3 runs 14 residues. Germline V gene sequence: CDR1 SNHLY, CDR2 FYNNEI. This chain's CDR3 is CASSPGFSGNTIYF. The DNA for the CDR3 is TGTGCCAGCAGTCCAGGGTTCTCTGGAAACACCATATATTTT.

The rearrangement joins TRBV5-4 to TRBJ1-6, with TRBD1 as a possible D gene (5 bases). Trimming took 0 bases from V and 10 from J, leaving 14 bases between them. Germline V lookup: CDR1 SGHNT, CDR2 YYREEE (reference sequence). The CDR3 has 15 residues. CDR3 protein: CASSLGGEVGSPLHF. Here the CDR3 DNA reads TGTGCCAGCAGCTTGGGAGGGGAGGTGGGATCACCCCTCCACTTT. The whole variable domain, remainder taken from reference TRBV5-4 and TRBJ1-6, is ETGVTQSPTHLIKTRGQQVTLRCSSQSGHNTVSWYQQALGQGPQFIFQYYREEENGRGNFPPRFSGLQFPNYSSELNVNALELDDSALYLCASSLGGEVGSPLHFGNGTRLTVT.

This clone was recorded once. The chain links TRBV29-1 to TRBJ2-1; TRBD1 might be the D (6 bases). Trimming took 6 bases from V and 4 from J, leaving 10 bases between them. The CDR3 extends over 12 amino acids. Germline V gene sequence: CDR1 SQVTM, CDR2 ANQGSEA. The chain's CDR3 is CSVKDSYNEQFF. Here the CDR3 DNA reads TGCAGCGTGAAGGACAGTTACAATGAGCAGTTCTTC.

This clone has only one observation. This chain uses TRBV5-1 with TRBJ2-1; tentative D call: TRBD1 (6 bases). Trimming pared 6 bases from V and 5 bases from J, leaving 18 bases between. Germline V gene data show CDR1 as SGHRS and CDR2 as YFSETQ. The CDR3 totals 15 residues. CDR3 coding DNA: TGCGCCAGCAATCCAGGGGCCAGGGACCACAATGAGCAGTTCTTC. Its translation: CASNPGARDHNEQFF. Variable domain in full (rest from reference TRBV5-1 and TRBJ2-1): KAGVTQTPRYLIKTRGQQVTLSCSPISGHRSVSWYQQTPGQGLQFLFEYFSETQRNKGNFPGRFSGRQFSNSRSEMNVSTLELGDSALYLCASNPGARDHNEQFFGPGTRLTVL.

The V call is TRBV7-2, the J call TRBJ2-7, with D tentatively TRBD2 (6 bases). CDR3 size: 14 residues. V lost 5 bases to trimming and J lost 3 bases, with 14 bases between them. The V gene's germline CDR1 is SGHTA and CDR2 FQGNSA. The CDR3: CASSIMWRDYEQYF. CDR3 nucleotides: TGTGCCAGCAGCATAATGTGGCGGGACTACGAGCAGTACTTC.

J is TRBJ1-2 and V is TRBV24-1, with D unclear. Between the trimmed V and J ends, which lost 4 bases and 2 bases, there was a span of 16 bases. CDR3 length: 16 residues. CDR1 is KGHDR and CDR2 is SFDVKD in the germline V gene. The CDR3 DNA is TGTGCCACCAGTGACCCAAACTTAGACATGAACTATGGCTACACCTTC. It specifies CATSDPNLDMNYGYTF.

The J gene is TRBJ2-7, the V gene TRBV6-6; TRBD1 is a possible D gene (6 bases). V was cut by 7 bases and J by 5 bases, with 18 bases left in between. CDR3 length equals 14 residues. Germline V CDR1 and CDR2: MNHNY, SVGAGI (reference sequence). This CDR3 reads CASTSAQGFHEQYF. CDR3 DNA sequence: TGTGCCAGCACCTCGGCCCAGGGGTTCCACGAGCAGTACTTC.

This clone occurred a few times. This chain uses TRBV9 with TRBJ2-2; maybe TRBD2 (6 bases). There are 19 residues in the CDR3. Trimming removed 0 bases from V and 3 bases from J, with 21 bases in between. From germline, CDR1 is SGDLS and CDR2 YYNGEE. CDR3 bases: TGTGCCAGCAGCGTAGGTCTCCTGTCTCTGGAGGGCGACACCGGGGAGCTGTTTTTT. Its protein is CASSVGLLSLEGDTGELFF.

This chain joins TRBV29-1 and TRBJ2-5; the D gene is possibly TRBD2 (5 bases). The CDR3 consists of 15 residues. V lost 2 bases, J lost 0 bases, and 13 bases lay in between. Germline V gene lookup returns CDR1 SQVTM and CDR2 ANQGSEA. CDR3 sequence (DNA): TGCAGCGTTGAAAAGGGTCAGGACTACCAAGAGACCCAGTACTTC. This translates into CSVEKGQDYQETQYF.